These 6 T cell receptor beta chains came from one sample sequenced in a study of T cell repertoires in cytomegalovirus infection. TCRdb reanalysed the reads using MiXCR and keeps one entry per CDR3 protein. The sample carries around 450,000 distinct CDR3 sequences, roughly 31% recorded once. The sample was PBMCs. These TCRs come from a human donor in good health (CMV status not recorded). Some clones in this sample may be carry-over from other donors' samples.

The V call is TRBV27, the J call TRBJ2-1; 10 bases are shared with TRBD2. Germline V gives CDR1 MNHEY, CDR2 SMNVEV (reference sequence). Trimming cost V 5 bases and J 2 bases; bases outside gene matches: 3. CDR3 length: 15 residues. CDR3 region: CASSGLADPYNEQFF. CDR3 in DNA: TGTGCCAGCAGTGGACTAGCGGACCCCTACAATGAGCAGTTCTTC.

Many counts were recorded for this clonotype. This chain joins TRBV7-2 and TRBJ2-1; D is unclear. V lost 5 bases to trimming and J lost 10 bases, with 24 bases between them. The CDR3 totals 16 residues. Per germline, CDR1 SGHTA and CDR2 FQGNSA. This CDR3 is CASSQKTSPLGSEQFF. The CDR3 region has the DNA TGTGCCAGCAGCCAAAAGACCTCCCCCCTGGGGTCCGAGCAGTTCTTC.

V gene TRBV2 combines with J gene TRBJ2-3, with a possible D match to TRBD2 (5 bases). V was trimmed by 6 bases and J by 3 bases, leaving 22 bases between them. Germline lookup yields CDR1 SNHLY and CDR2 FYNNEI. The CDR3 length is 17 residues. This chain's CDR3 is CASSPSDEGRSTDTQYF. The CDR3 region has the DNA TGTGCCAGCAGCCCCTCTGACGAGGGCAGGTCTACAGATACGCAGTATTTT.

This clonotype occurred many times. This chain joins TRBV12-3 or TRBV12-4 and TRBJ1-5, with 7 positions matching TRBD1. The V segment lost 1 base and the J segment 7 bases; nucleotides outside the gene matches: 7. This CDR3 is 15 amino acids long. CDR3 region: CASSLVAGGGQPQHF. The CDR3 nucleotides are TGTGCCAGCAGTTTAGTGGCAGGGGGAGGACAGCCCCAGCATTTT.

This clonotype was observed at least ten times. J is TRBJ2-1 and V is TRBV28; D might be TRBD1 or TRBD2, each matching 6 bases. The CDR3 loop spans 11 amino acids. V lost 9 bases, J lost 12 bases, and 15 bases lay in between. Germline loops: CDR1 MDHEN, CDR2 SYDVKM. The CDR3 DNA reads as TGTGCCAGTCAAAGGGGGGTGGTGCAGTTCTTC. Amino acids: CASQRGVVQFF. Drawing the rest from reference TRBV28 and TRBJ2-1, the complete variable domain is DVKVTQSSRYLVKRTGEKVFLECVQDMDHENMFWYRQDPGLGLRLIYFSYDVKMKEKGDIPEGYSVSREKKERFSLILESASTNQTSMYLCASQRGVVQFFGPGTRLTVL.

In the case of this clonotype: A much larger clone differs from this one at a single base, so this may be a read error. J is TRBJ2-3 and V is TRBV7-2; 8 positions match TRBD2. V lost 8 bases and J lost 2; bases outside the gene matches: 9. CDR1 and CDR2 (germline): SGHTA, FQGNSA. The CDR3 extends over 15 amino acids. CDR3 in amino acids: CASRLSGAVTDTQYF. CDR3 DNA sequence: TGTGCCAGCCGCCTTAGCGGGGCGGTCACAGATACGCAGTATTTT.